The 13 T cell receptor beta chains below all came from one sample that was sequenced in a study of CD4 T cells in relation to SARS-CoV-2 and coronaviruses. Their recognized antigens are unknown. Produced via immunoSEQ multiplex PCR; TCRdb's table is partial and in-frame only. The sample lists roughly 45,000 clones, almost 85% occurring once. The sequenced material came from naive CD4+ T cells from PBMCs, cultured in vitro. Subset indicated: naive CD4+ T cells isolated by negative enrichment. The receptors derive from an adult with COVID-19.

The rearrangement links TRBV18 to TRBJ1-1, with D hard to call. CDR3 length: 15 amino acids. Trimming took off 2 bases at V and 1 base at J, with 11 bases between the two ends. Looked up from germline, CDR1 is KGHSH and CDR2 is LQKENI. In DNA, the CDR3 is TGTGCCAGCTCACCAACTTTGAATAGGAACACTGAAGCTTTCTTT. This codes for CASSPTLNRNTEAFF. Drawing the rest from reference TRBV18 and TRBJ1-1, the complete variable domain is NAGVMQNPRHLVRRRGQEARLRCSPMKGHSHVYWYRQLPEEGLKFMVYLQKENIIDESGMPKERFSAEFPKEGPSILRIQQVVRGDSAAYFCASSPTLNRNTEAFFGQGTRLTVV.

The chain couples TRBV10-1 to TRBJ1-2, with D possibly matching TRBD1 (6 bases). Germline lookup yields CDR1 WNHNN and CDR2 SYGVQD (reference sequence). V was shortened by 4 bases and J by 2 bases, with 8 bases between the two germline ends. The CDR3 has 13 residues. CDR3 loop: CASSADSNYGYTF. CDR3 nucleotide sequence: TGCGCCAGCAGTGCGGACAGCAACTATGGCTACACCTTC.

The chain uses TRBV6-6 and TRBJ2-3, with D perhaps TRBD2 (5 bases). V was trimmed by 6 bases and J by 2 bases, leaving 18 bases between them. CDR3 size: 16 residues. CDR1 is MNHNY and CDR2 is SVGAGI in the germline V gene (reference sequence). DNA for the CDR3: TGTGCCAGCAGACGCACTCTACAACTAGACACAGATACGCAGTATTTT. It encodes CASRRTLQLDTDTQYF.

The chain carries TRBV5-1 and TRBJ2-3, with 11 bases fitting TRBD2. There are 16 residues in the CDR3. Germline values: CDR1 SGHRS, CDR2 YFSETQ. The junction had 7 bases not matched to a gene; V was cut back by 4 bases and J by 3 bases. The CDR3: CASSLTSGRITDTQYF. The CDR3, as DNA: TGCGCCAGCAGCCTTACTAGCGGGAGAATTACAGATACGCAGTATTTT.

The V gene is TRBV4-3, the J gene TRBJ2-3, with no clear D. Trimming left V 3 bases short and J 1 base short, with 5 bases between. The CDR3 runs 13 residues. Germline V gene sequence: CDR1 LGHNA, CDR2 YSLEER. The CDR3 nucleotides are TGCGCCAGCAGCCACGAGCGCACAGATACGCAGTATTTT. This codes for CASSHERTDTQYF.

The V and J genes are TRBV28 and TRBJ2-3; 7 nucleotides agree with TRBD1. Trimming removed 7 bases from V and 4 bases from J; junction bases left unmatched: 8. CDR1 is MDHEN, CDR2 SYDVKM, per germline. This CDR3 has 14 amino acids. The CDR3 DNA reads as TGTGCCAGCAACCCAGGGGGAGCGGCAGATACGCAGTATTTT. It specifies CASNPGGAADTQYF.

The chain employs TRBV5-6 and TRBJ2-1; no clear D. The CDR3 has 16 residues. CDR1 is SGHDT and CDR2 is YYEEEE in the germline V gene. V shed 0 bases and J shed 4 bases, with 14 bases lying between them. CDR3 sequence: CASSLVPGGPYNEQFF. DNA of the CDR3: TGTGCCAGCAGCTTGGTCCCAGGCGGACCTTACAATGAGCAGTTCTTC.

This clone was seen only once. V and J are TRBV29-1 and TRBJ2-1; 8 bases align to TRBD2. This CDR3 is built from 14 residues. The ends lost 7 bases at V and 7 bases at J; junction bases unmatched: 12. Germline V CDR1 and CDR2: SQVTM, ANQGSEA. The CDR3 nucleotides read TGCAGCGCCCTGGGACTAGTCGGCGAAAATGAGCAGTTCTTC. The encoded protein is CSALGLVGENEQFF.

The chain combines TRBV10-3 with TRBJ2-7; perhaps TRBD1 as D (5 bases). Germline CDR1 and CDR2: ENHRY and SYGVKD. Trimming cost V 6 bases and J 0 bases, with 18 bases left between them. This CDR3 has 16 amino acids. CDR3 in amino acids: CAISSTTDRSSYEQYF. The CDR3 region has the DNA TGTGCCATCAGCTCTACCACAGACAGAAGCTCCTACGAGCAGTACTTC.

The J gene is TRBJ2-7, the V gene TRBV28; tentative D call: TRBD1 (6 bases). Trimming shortened V by 6 bases and J by 0 bases, and 12 bases separated the two germline ends. Germline-derived CDR1 and CDR2 are MDHEN and SYDVKM. The CDR3 sequence is 14 residues long. The CDR3 region is CASREGVYSYEQYF. For the CDR3, the DNA is TGTGCCAGCAGAGAGGGGGTCTACTCCTACGAGCAGTACTTC. The full variable domain, with the rest looked up from reference TRBV28 and TRBJ2-7, is DVKVTQSSRYLVKRTGEKVFLECVQDMDHENMFWYRQDPGLGLRLIYFSYDVKMKEKGDIPEGYSVSREKKERFSLILESASTNQTSMYLCASREGVYSYEQYFGPGTRLTVT.

CDR3 bases: TGTGCCAGCAGCTTAATGACAGCCGACGGCTACACCTTC. Encoded protein: CASSLMTADGYTF. The chain links TRBV7-9 to TRBJ1-2, with D possibly TRBD1 on 5 matching bases. CDR3 length equals 13 residues. Germline lookup yields CDR1 SEHNR and CDR2 FQNEAQ (reference sequence). V dropped 2 bases and J dropped 8 bases, with 12 bases sitting between them.

The chain has TRBV9 and TRBJ2-5, with 8 positions matching TRBD2. The CDR3 is 17 residues long. From germline, CDR1 is SGDLS and CDR2 YYNGEE. Trimming took 0 bases from V and 2 from J; bases not matched to a gene: 9. The chain's CDR3 is CASSVDSGGRWQETQYF. In DNA form, the CDR3 reads TGTGCCAGCAGCGTAGATAGTGGCGGGAGGTGGCAAGAGACCCAGTACTTC. The whole variable domain, filled in from reference TRBV9 and TRBJ2-5, reads DSGVTQTPKHLITATGQRVTLRCSPRSGDLSVYWYQQSLDQGLQFLIQYYNGEERAKGNILERFSAQQFPDLHSELNLSSLELGDSALYFCASSVDSGGRWQETQYFGPGTRLLVL.

This clone appeared a single time. The chain has TRBV4-1 and TRBJ1-5, with TRBD1 matching 9 bases. The length of the CDR3 is 17 residues. After removal of 2 bases from V and 0 bases from J, the junction contained 5 bases not matched to a gene. Germline V gene lookup returns CDR1 MGHRA and CDR2 YSYEKL. CDR3 amino acids: CASSQITGGYSNQPQHF. Written as DNA, the CDR3 is TGCGCCAGCAGCCAAATAACAGGGGGCTATAGCAATCAGCCCCAGCATTTT.